This TCR beta chain originates from a study of blood T cell repertoires in COVID-19. For the study at large: The United States, Italy and Spain were the sources of the acute and convalescent COVID-19 samples.

The length of the CDR3 is 15 residues. Per the germline V gene, CDR1 is LNHDA and CDR2 is SQIVND (reference sequence). V shed 5 bases and J 6 bases; nucleotides not matched to a gene: 4. Per the authors' pipeline: Amplification from reference gene primers served as the basis for estimated nucleated cell counts. Only in-frame clones appear in the TCRdb table, and some are missing; sequencing was by immunoSEQ multiplex PCR. V and J calls and clone size are those listed in that table; D and trimming were worked out from the DNA. The sample includes about 200,000 clones, approximately 92% of them seen just once. The sample holds one count of this clone.

The V gene is TRBV19, the J gene TRBJ1-6; 10 bases fit TRBD1. The clonotype originates from a man in his fifties or sixties with acute or convalescent COVID-19. Sequencing was performed on peripheral blood. In nucleotides, the CDR3 is TGTGCCAGTAGTTGGGGACAGGGGAGTAATTCACCCCTCCACTTT. Protein sequence: CASSWGQGSNSPLHF.